The sequence of this T cell receptor (beta chain) was determined in a study of post-analysis software for immune sequencing data. Germline trimming cut 7 bases from V and 8 bases from J; bases unmatched to any gene: 10. CDR3 length equals 12 residues. Germline V gene sequence: CDR1 SQVTM, CDR2 ANQGSEA. Every TCR beta cDNA library bore unique molecular identifiers. It was from roughly 1.1 to 9.2 million T cells that approximately 500,000 cDNA molecules came. TCRdb re-called the PCR reads through MiXCR, storing one row per CDR3 protein. The sample records about 170,000 distinct CDR3 sequences, 30% being singletons. This clonotype was found a few times. Its target is unknown. Study outcomes and limitations: Versus controls, multiple sclerosis patients showed significantly lower diversity (normalized Chao1). In patients, TRBV5-6, TRBV5-1 and TRBV20-1 belonged to about five TRBV segments found more frequently than in controls. Strong co-clustering by F measure was seen for same-batch samples.

The TCR was taken from a girl between 5 and 17 years old with multiple sclerosis. Specimen: blood. The chain is built from TRBV29-1 and TRBJ1-2, with 7 bases lining up with TRBD1. DNA for the CDR3: TGCAGCGACCTAGACAGGGCTGGCGGCTACACCTTC. Its translation: CSDLDRAGGYTF.